This T cell receptor beta chain emerged from a study of PD-1 blockade in classical Hodgkin lymphoma. Regarding this clone: Its target is unknown.

Study findings and constraints: Still unresolved is the cause of the repertoire differences, which may be disease activity or prior therapy. TCR diversity at baseline was reported to be reduced in newly diagnosed patients relative to healthy donors. CD4+ TCR diversity rose significantly by C4D1, and CD8+ TCR diversity did not.

The germline gives CDR1 KGHSH, CDR2 LQKENI. The V gene lost 2 bases and the J gene lost 5 bases, with 10 bases spanning the gap. The CDR3 totals 14 residues. The assay was immunoSEQ multiplex PCR, and TCRdb's table has in-frame clones only and misses some. The sample lists more than 45,000 clones; around 90% were seen once. Every one of the patients relapsed after autologous stem cell transplantation (brentuximab vedotin exposure was variable). Progressive disease, partial response or complete response was each patient's best response. The specimen comprised peripheral blood mononuclear cells (PBMCs), sampled before the second cycle of nivolumab. The receptor was isolated from a human donor with classical Hodgkin lymphoma. This chain uses TRBV18 with TRBJ1-5; possible D gene TRBD1, 5 bases. As DNA, the CDR3 is TGTGCCAGCTCACCAGAGGACAAGTATCAGCCCCAGCATTTT. Translated: CASSPEDKYQPQHF.